Given below is one TCR beta chain in context. Clones were read by immunoSEQ multiplex PCR, and TCRdb kept only the in-frame ones, dropping some. The sample contains over 300,000 clones, 85% to 90% of which appear only once. The record originates from a study of blood T cell repertoires in COVID-19. About the research overall: PBMCs, B-cell-depleted T cells, or T cells were the source of the cDNA or gDNA that made up the material.

CDR3 length: 15 amino acids. The V gene lost 5 bases and the J gene lost 2 bases, with 13 bases spanning the gap. Germline CDR1 LGHNA, CDR2 YNFKEQ. The chain is built from TRBV4-2 and TRBJ1-3; tentative D call: TRBD1 (6 bases). Sample: peripheral blood. This clonotype originated in a man younger than 35 with active or convalescent COVID-19. CDR3 sequence: CASSERGAPGNTIYF. In DNA form, the CDR3 reads TGTGCCAGCAGCGAACGGGGGGCCCCTGGAAACACCATATATTTT.